These 20 T cell receptor beta chains were all obtained from the same sample, sequenced in a study of T cells after yellow fever vaccination. TCRdb re-derived calls from the 5' RACE reads in MiXCR, one entry per CDR3 protein. There are some 320,000 distinct CDR3 sequences in the sample; 8.5% to 9% occur only once, and roughly 18% lies in the top ten. Sequences were derived from PBMCs, sampled on the day of the first yellow fever vaccination. All receptors come from a man aged 18 to 30 who received the YFV17D yellow fever vaccine.

CDR3: CASSQGSQETQYF. The CDR3 nucleotides are TGCGCCAGCAGTCAGGGATCCCAAGAGACCCAGTACTTC. V is TRBV5-1 and J is TRBJ2-5, with D possibly being TRBD1 (5 bases). Trimming took off 5 bases at V and 1 base at J, with 9 bases between the two ends. The CDR3 totals 13 residues. Germline V lookup: CDR1 SGHRS, CDR2 YFSETQ.

The J gene is TRBJ2-1, the V gene TRBV24-1; tentative D call: TRBD2 (6 bases). CDR1 is KGHDR, CDR2 SFDVKD, per germline. CDR3 length: 15 residues. V gave up 0 bases and J gave up 10 bases, with 15 bases separating them. The CDR3 here is CATSDLAGTSREQFF. The CDR3, as DNA: TGTGCCACCAGTGATTTGGCGGGGACCTCTCGGGAGCAGTTCTTC.

The table lists this clonotype with a few counts. V and J are TRBV18 and TRBJ2-7, with D uncertain. The germline V gene has CDR1 KGHSH and CDR2 LQKENI. There are 14 residues in the CDR3. V gave up 2 bases and J gave up 4 bases, with 12 bases separating them. The CDR3 loop is CASSPAPTKYEQYV. In DNA, the CDR3 is TGTGCCAGCTCACCAGCCCCCACCAAGTACGAGCAGTACGTC.

V gene TRBV4-1 combines with J gene TRBJ1-1, with D possibly TRBD1 on 5 matching bases. The CDR3 sequence is 14 residues long. V was pared by 4 bases and J by 5 bases, with 14 bases between. Germline V gives CDR1 MGHRA, CDR2 YSYEKL. In DNA, the CDR3 is TGCGCCAGCAGCCCCACCGCAGGGTGGACTGAAGCTTTCTTT. Translation: CASSPTAGWTEAFF.

This clonotype was picked up a small number of times. The chain couples TRBV4-3 to TRBJ1-6; D may be TRBD1 (5 bases). The germline CDR1 and CDR2 sequences are LGHNA and YSLEER. Trimming removed 1 base from V and 7 bases from J, with 11 bases in between. The CDR3 runs 15 residues. CDR3 in DNA: TGCGCCAGCAGCCAAGGGGGGTTACGAAATTCACCCCTCCACTTT. Translated, it gives CASSQGGLRNSPLHF.

This clonotype has just a few counts. The gene calls are TRBV10-3 and TRBJ2-1; D may be TRBD2 (5 bases). Germline values: CDR1 ENHRY, CDR2 SYGVKD. The CDR3 runs to 16 residues. V was cut by 6 bases and J by 5 bases, with 20 bases left in between. The CDR3 DNA reads as TGTGCCATCAGGTCTGAGGGCTCAGCGCTAGACAATGAGCAGTTCTTC. The encoded protein is CAIRSEGSALDNEQFF.

V and J are TRBV5-1 and TRBJ2-5, with D hard to call. Trimming removed 0 bases from V and 2 bases from J, with 8 bases in between. Per germline, CDR1 SGHRS and CDR2 YFSETQ. This CDR3 is built from 14 residues. CDR3 DNA sequence: TGCGCCAGCAGCTTGGTGTGGGCGCAAGAGACCCAGTACTTC. Its translation: CASSLVWAQETQYF.

This clonotype has just a few counts. The rearrangement links TRBV28 to TRBJ2-5; the match to TRBD1 covers 7 bases. The CDR3 is 15 residues long. Trimming took 7 bases from V and 4 from J; bases not matched to a gene: 12. The germline V gene encodes CDR1 MDHEN and CDR2 SYDVKM. The CDR3, as DNA: TGTGCCAGCAATAGGGACAGCTTAAACAGAGAGACCCAGTACTTC. Its translation: CASNRDSLNRETQYF.

This clonotype was detected a few times. This chain connects TRBV4-3 to TRBJ2-3; perhaps TRBD2 as D (6 bases). Germline CDR1 and CDR2: LGHNA and YSLEER. This CDR3 region has 15 residues. V gave up 4 bases and J gave up 7 bases, with 18 bases separating them. The CDR3 reads CASSRERRGNYTQYF. The CDR3 DNA reads TGCGCCAGCAGCCGGGAAAGGCGGGGAAATTATACGCAGTATTTT.

In this sample, this clonotype turned up many times. The V and J genes are TRBV5-1 and TRBJ2-5; 7 positions match TRBD2. V lost 1 base to trimming and J lost 2 bases; unmatched junction nucleotides: 14. CDR1 and CDR2 from the germline V gene are SGHRS and YFSETQ. This CDR3 is 18 amino acids long. The CDR3 region has the DNA TGCGCCAGCAGCTTGTCCTCACGGACTAGTTTCTGGCAAGAGACCCAGTACTTC. This encodes CASSLSSRTSFWQETQYF.

This clonotype came up a few times. The rearrangement uses TRBV2 and TRBJ1-1; the D gene is possibly TRBD1 (6 bases). Germline CDR1 reads SNHLY; CDR2 reads FYNNEI. The CDR3 is made up of 13 amino acids. V dropped 6 bases and J dropped 1 base, with 9 bases sitting between them. The CDR3 DNA reads as TGTGCCAGCAGCGGACAGCAGAACACTGAAGCTTTCTTT. It codes for CASSGQQNTEAFF.

The V gene is TRBV4-1, the J gene TRBJ2-3, with 10 nucleotides matching TRBD1. The germline gives CDR1 MGHRA, CDR2 YSYEKL. J gave up 4 bases and V 2 bases, and 9 bases lay outside the gene matches. This CDR3 is built from 17 residues. CDR3 residues: CASSQSPGQGRPDTQYF. The CDR3 coding sequence is TGCGCCAGCAGCCAATCACCGGGACAGGGGAGGCCAGATACGCAGTATTTT.

The chain recombines TRBV19 with TRBJ1-2; TRBD1 matches 9 bases. Germline CDR1 and CDR2: LNHDA and SQIVND (reference sequence). Trimming cost V 7 bases and J 5 bases; bases outside gene matches: 8. The CDR3 covers 14 residues. CDR3 nucleotide sequence: TGTGCCAGTACTCCGGGACAGGGTAAATATGGCTACACCTTC. Its protein is CASTPGQGKYGYTF.

This clonotype has at least ten counts. The chain joins TRBV7-2 to TRBJ2-7; TRBD1 is a possible D gene (5 bases). This CDR3 is 15 amino acids long. V lost 1 base and J 7 bases, leaving 17 bases between the germline ends. Per the germline V gene, CDR1 is SGHTA and CDR2 is FQGNSA. CDR3 loop: CASSLDQGSSWEQYV. The CDR3 DNA reads TGTGCCAGCAGCTTAGATCAGGGTTCCTCTTGGGAGCAGTACGTC.

This chain joins TRBV5-5 and TRBJ2-5; tentatively, D is TRBD1 (6 bases). Trimming shortened V by 4 bases and J by 6 bases, and 16 bases separated the two germline ends. Germline CDR1 and CDR2: SGHKS and YYEKEE (reference sequence). This CDR3 has 14 residues. The CDR3 DNA is TGTGCCAGCAGCCCGGCCCATACAGGGCAGACCCAGTACTTC. It codes for CASSPAHTGQTQYF.

Many counts were recorded for this clonotype. V usage is TRBV14 and J usage is TRBJ1-6; tentative D call: TRBD1 (6 bases). The CDR3 sequence is 15 residues long. The germline CDR1 and CDR2 sequences are SGHDN and FVKESK. V was cut by 0 bases and J by 11 bases, with 14 bases left in between. This CDR3 is CASSQEGALGTPLHF. In DNA, the CDR3 is TGTGCCAGCAGCCAAGAGGGGGCTCTCGGTACACCCCTCCACTTT. The full variable domain, completed using reference TRBV14 and TRBJ1-6, is EAGVTQFPSHSVIEKGQTVTLRCDPISGHDNLYWYRRVMGKEIKFLLHFVKESKQDESGMPNNRFLAERTGGTYSTLKVQPAELEDSGVYFCASSQEGALGTPLHFGNGTRLTVT.

The chain employs TRBV20-1 and TRBJ2-5; 11 bases are a match to TRBD2. V gave up 3 bases and J gave up 1 base; unmatched junction bases: 4. The length of the CDR3 is 15 residues. Germline loops: CDR1 DFQATT, CDR2 SNEGSKA (reference sequence). The CDR3 coding sequence is TGCAGTGCTAGTTTAGCGGGGGGGTCCCAAGAGACCCAGTACTTC. It translates to CSASLAGGSQETQYF.

This clonotype was found a few times. The chain carries TRBV12-3 or TRBV12-4 and TRBJ1-3; D is ambiguous. This CDR3 spans 13 amino acids. The V end lost 5 bases, the J end lost 4 bases, and 9 bases lay between the germline ends. The CDR3 region has the DNA TGTGCCAGCAGTCACAGTGGCGGAAACACCATATATTTT. Translated, it gives CASSHSGGNTIYF.

This chain connects TRBV7-2 to TRBJ2-3, with D maybe TRBD1 (5 bases). V shed 2 bases and J shed 10 bases, with 10 bases lying between them. Germline V lookup: CDR1 SGHTA, CDR2 FQGNSA. The length of the CDR3 is 12 residues. The CDR3 protein is CASSLRQKAQYF. CDR3 nucleotides: TGTGCCAGCAGCTTACGACAGAAGGCGCAGTATTTT.

This chain links TRBV7-2 with TRBJ2-5; TRBD2 matches 10 bases. The CDR3 is 15 residues long. Germline-derived CDR1 and CDR2 are SGHTA and FQGNSA. V was pared by 4 bases and J by 5 bases, with 7 bases of the junction left unmatched. The CDR3 nucleotides are TGTGCCAGCAGCTCCCAGCGGGGGGGAGGGGAGACCCAGTACTTC. It codes for CASSSQRGGGETQYF.